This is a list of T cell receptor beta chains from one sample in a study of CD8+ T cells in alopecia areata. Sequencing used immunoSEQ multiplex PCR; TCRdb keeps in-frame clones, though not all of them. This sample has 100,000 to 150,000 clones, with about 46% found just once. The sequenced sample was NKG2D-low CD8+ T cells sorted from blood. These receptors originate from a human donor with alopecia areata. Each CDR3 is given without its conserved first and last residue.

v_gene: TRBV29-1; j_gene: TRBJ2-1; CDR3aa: SVEGSSGSSEQF
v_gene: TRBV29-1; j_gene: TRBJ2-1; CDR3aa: SVSQEYNEQF
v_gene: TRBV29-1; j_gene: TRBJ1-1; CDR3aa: SVDSTGGEAF
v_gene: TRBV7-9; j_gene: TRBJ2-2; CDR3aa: ASSYPSTGELF
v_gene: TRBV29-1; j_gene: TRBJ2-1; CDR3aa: SVVSSYNEQF
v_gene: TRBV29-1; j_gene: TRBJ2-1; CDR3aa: SVTGTSDYNEQF
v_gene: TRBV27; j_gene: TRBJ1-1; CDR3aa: ASSLSGLHTEAF
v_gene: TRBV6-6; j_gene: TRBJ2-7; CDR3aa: ASSRDDSSYEQY
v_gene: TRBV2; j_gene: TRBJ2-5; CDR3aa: ASAAGTGSWETQY
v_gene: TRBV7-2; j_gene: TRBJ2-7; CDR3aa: ASSWGSPYEQY
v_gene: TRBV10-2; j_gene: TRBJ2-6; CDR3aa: ASRSGANVLT
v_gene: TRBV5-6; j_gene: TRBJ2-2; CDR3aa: ASSLTVGELF
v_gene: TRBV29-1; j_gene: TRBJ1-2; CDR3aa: SVTPGTGNGYT
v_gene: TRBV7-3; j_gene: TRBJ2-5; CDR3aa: ASSEGLAGGLETQY
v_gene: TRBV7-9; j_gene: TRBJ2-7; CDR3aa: ASSLGSYEQY
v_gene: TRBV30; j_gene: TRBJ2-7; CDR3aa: AWSVQDRNNEQY
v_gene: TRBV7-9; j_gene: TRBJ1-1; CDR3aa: ASSPQDSEAF
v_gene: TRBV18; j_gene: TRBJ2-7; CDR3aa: ASSPGPTGDRYEQY
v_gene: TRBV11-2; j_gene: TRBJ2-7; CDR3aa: ASSLDSLAGFPYEQY
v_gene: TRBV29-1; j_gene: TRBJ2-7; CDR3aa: SVAGRTGVEQY
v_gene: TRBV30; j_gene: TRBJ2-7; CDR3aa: AWTFKLAGGYEQY
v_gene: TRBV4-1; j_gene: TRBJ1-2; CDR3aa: ASSQGGDDGYGYT